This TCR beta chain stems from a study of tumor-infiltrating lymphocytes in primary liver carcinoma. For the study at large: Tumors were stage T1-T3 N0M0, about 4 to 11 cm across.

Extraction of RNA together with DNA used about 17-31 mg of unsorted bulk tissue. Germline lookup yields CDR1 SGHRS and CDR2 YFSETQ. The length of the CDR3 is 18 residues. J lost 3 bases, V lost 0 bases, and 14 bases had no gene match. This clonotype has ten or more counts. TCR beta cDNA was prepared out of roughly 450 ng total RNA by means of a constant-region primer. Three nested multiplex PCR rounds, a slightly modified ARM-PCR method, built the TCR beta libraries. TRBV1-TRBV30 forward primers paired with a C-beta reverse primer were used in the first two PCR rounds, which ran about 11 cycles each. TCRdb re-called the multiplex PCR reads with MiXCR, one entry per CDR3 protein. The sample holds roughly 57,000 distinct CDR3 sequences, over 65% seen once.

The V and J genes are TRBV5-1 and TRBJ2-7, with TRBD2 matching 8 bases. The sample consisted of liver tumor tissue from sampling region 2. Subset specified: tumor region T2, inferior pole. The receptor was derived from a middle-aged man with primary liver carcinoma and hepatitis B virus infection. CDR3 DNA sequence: TGCGCCAGCAGCTTGGAGGCTAGCGGGCCCGATAGGCTCTACGAGCAGTACTTC. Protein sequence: CASSLEASGPDRLYEQYF.